The sample holds a few counts of the clone carrying this TCR beta chain. In TCRdb, the RT-PCR reads were re-called with MiXCR into one record per CDR3 protein. This table has about 680,000 distinct CDR3 sequences, approximately 15% appearing once. Germline V gene sequence: CDR1 MNHEY, CDR2 SVGEGT. The CDR3 runs 18 residues. V shed 4 bases, J shed 2 bases, and the junction held 11 bases outside the gene matches. The rearrangement joins TRBV6-2 or TRBV6-3 to TRBJ2-7; TRBD2 matches at 13 bases. The sample consisted of memory CD4+ T cells from blood. The sequence was collected from a female donor in good health, serving as a healthy control. The CDR3 DNA sequence: TGTGCCAGCAGTTCGGGACTAGCGGGAATTGTTGGGACCTACGAGCAGTACTTC. Amino acids: CASSSGLAGIVGTYEQYF.